The rows below give T cell receptor beta chains drawn from one sample of a study of T-cell memory formation after mild COVID-19. TCRdb reanalysed the 5' RACE reads using MiXCR and keeps one entry per CDR3 protein. The sample gives 150,000 to 200,000 distinct CDR3 sequences, 10% to 15% of which show up once; approximately 3.4% is in the top ten. Source material: PBMCs or a T cell subset sorted from them (not recorded which). The receptors here all came from a man younger than 35 who had mild COVID-19 (a few samples of this study predate the infection). Cell type and time point are not known. Each CDR3 is given with its conserved first and last residue. A D gene is named only where the DNA matches it firmly. Where a row states a size, it is once, few, many or the class of an expanded clone; other rows omit it.

>TRBJ2-7|.|TRBV6-1|few
TGTGCCAGCCGTGGAGTCTACGAGCAGTACTTC
CASRGVYEQYF
>TRBJ1-6|TRBD1|TRBV6-1|few
TGTGCCAGCATGGAGGACAGGGGGCTTTCACCCCTCCACTTT
CASMEDRGLSPLHF
>TRBJ1-1|.|TRBV19|.
TGTGCCAGTAGTGGGGCAGTGAACACTGAAGCTTTCTTT
CASSGAVNTEAFF
>TRBJ2-7|TRBD2|TRBV20-1|.
TGCAGTGCCATGTCTAGCGGCGGAACCTACGAGCAGTACTTC
CSAMSSGGTYEQYF
>TRBJ2-1|TRBD2|TRBV4-1|few
TGCGCCAGCAGCCAGACTAGCGGGGGGGGTTACAATGAGCAGTTCTTC
CASSQTSGGGYNEQFF
>TRBJ2-6|.|TRBV14|.
TGTGCCAGCAGCCAAGTTTGGATCTCTGGGGCCAACGTCCTGACTTTC
CASSQVWISGANVLTF
>TRBJ1-5|.|TRBV7-8|.
TGTGCCAGCAGCCCCCGGGAGGGGGCCCAGCATTTT
CASSPREGAQHF
>TRBJ1-1|.|TRBV6-5|once
TGTGCCAGCAGTTACTCGTTGAGATTGGGAGCTTTCTTT
CASSYSLRLGAFF
>TRBJ1-2|.|TRBV5-1|few
TGCGCCAGCAGCCGACGGTCGGGGGTCGTGGCTGGCTACACCTTC
CASSRRSGVVAGYTF
>TRBJ1-4|TRBD1|TRBV6-6|few
TGTGCCAGCAGGGGAACACAGGGGGAGGAAAAACTGTTTTTT
CASRGTQGEEKLFF
>TRBJ2-1|TRBD2|TRBV5-1|few
TGCGCCAGCAGCTTGGCCGCTAGCGGGGGGGCCGATGAGCAGTTCTTC
CASSLAASGGADEQFF
>TRBJ2-1|.|TRBV18|.
TGTGCCAGCTCACCAGCGGTCGGCCGAGCCCCCAATGAGCAGTTCTTC
CASSPAVGRAPNEQFF
>TRBJ2-1|TRBD2|TRBV12-3/TRBV12-4|.
TGTGCCAGCAGTCGACTAGCGAACAATGAGCAGTTCTTC
CASSRLANNEQFF
>TRBJ2-3|TRBD2|TRBV5-6|many
TGTGCCAGCCGGACTAGTCACACAGATACGCAGTATTTT
CASRTSHTDTQYF
>TRBJ2-4|.|TRBV29-1|few
TGCAGCGTTGAAAGGTACGGGGACCGAGCCAAAAACATTCAGTACTTC
CSVERYGDRAKNIQYF
>TRBJ2-1|.|TRBV5-1|.
TGCGCCAGCAGCTTGGGACAACCAAATGAGCAGTTCTTC
CASSLGQPNEQFF
>TRBJ1-2|TRBD1|TRBV6-5|few
TGTGCCAGCAGTTCACCGAAACAGGGGATCTATGGCTACACCTTC
CASSSPKQGIYGYTF
>TRBJ1-4|.|TRBV6-1|few
TGTGCCAGCAGTGAAAGGGGTCTGGGTGAAAAACTGTTTTTT
CASSERGLGEKLFF
>TRBJ2-2|TRBD2|TRBV10-3|few
TGTGCCATCAGTGAGGGAGCGGGGCTCAACACCGGGGAGCTGTTTTTT
CAISEGAGLNTGELFF
>TRBJ2-1|.|TRBV7-2|few
TGTGCCAGCAGCTTAGCCAGGGCTCTTGAGCAGTTCTTC
CASSLARALEQFF
>TRBJ2-3|.|TRBV10-1|.
TGCGCCAGCAGTGAGAACATGATCACAGATACGCAGTATTTT
CASSENMITDTQYF
>TRBJ1-1|.|TRBV4-3|few
TGCGCCAGCAGCCAAGAGGTCATGCAGGTGAACACTGAAGCTTTCTTT
CASSQEVMQVNTEAFF
>TRBJ2-3|TRBD2|TRBV9|.
TGTGCCAGCAGCGTAGTAGCGGGGTCCACAGATACGCAGTATTTT
CASSVVAGSTDTQYF
>TRBJ2-5|TRBD1|TRBV7-9|many
TGTGCCAGCAGCTTAGAGGCAGGGGGCGTTTGGAGGGAGACCCAGTACTTC
CASSLEAGGVWRETQYF
>TRBJ1-2|.|TRBV9|.
TGTGCCAGCAGCGTAGATGTGCGTGTAAACTATGGCTACACCTTC
CASSVDVRVNYGYTF
>TRBJ2-5|TRBD1|TRBV7-2|many
TGTGCCAGCAGCTTAGTAAGTGGAGGACAGGGTGAAGAGACCCAGTACTTC
CASSLVSGGQGEETQYF
>TRBJ1-3|.|TRBV11-2|few
TGTGCCAGCAGCTCGACAGATGGAAACACCATATATTTT
CASSSTDGNTIYF
>TRBJ2-5|TRBD1|TRBV4-2|.
TGTGCCAGCAGCCAAGATGAGACAGGGGCGGGCGGGACCCAGTACTTC
CASSQDETGAGGTQYF
>TRBJ2-3|TRBD1|TRBV7-2|.
TGTGCCAGCAGCTTAGTCGGCAGGGGGCGTTCAGATACGCAGTATTTT
CASSLVGRGRSDTQYF
>TRBJ2-1|.|TRBV5-1|few
TGCGCCAGCAGCTTGGAAGCCGGAGGTCGTTACAATGAGCAGTTCTTC
CASSLEAGGRYNEQFF
>TRBJ2-3|TRBD2|TRBV5-1|few
TGCGCCAGCACACCGGGACTAGGGACAGATACGCAGTATTTT
CASTPGLGTDTQYF
>TRBJ2-5|.|TRBV24-1|many
TGTGCCACCAGTGATGAGGGTGGTGGACAAGGGTTGGGGACCCAGTACTTC
CATSDEGGGQGLGTQYF
>TRBJ1-1|TRBD1|TRBV12-3/TRBV12-4|.
TGTGCCAGCAGAGGGGGCTACACTGAAGCTTTCTTT
CASRGGYTEAFF
>TRBJ2-2|TRBD2|TRBV5-5|.
TGTGCCAGCAGCTCCTCGACTAGCGGAGGAAACACCGGGGAGCTGTTTTTT
CASSSSTSGGNTGELFF
>TRBJ2-7|.|TRBV20-1|.
TGCAGTGCCCCCAACAGGGACGGTGCCGACGAGCAGTACTTC
CSAPNRDGADEQYF
>TRBJ2-7|.|TRBV29-1|many
TGCAGCGTTGAAGCGGGTTGGGGGAACGAGCAGTACTTC
CSVEAGWGNEQYF
>TRBJ2-5|TRBD2|TRBV9|.
TGTGCCAGCAGCCCGGGACTAGCGGGGGGCGCCCAAGAGACCCAGTACTTC
CASSPGLAGGAQETQYF
>TRBJ1-2|.|TRBV29-1|.
TGCAGCGTTGTAACGCAAAAAAGGGATGGCTACACCTTC
CSVVTQKRDGYTF
>TRBJ1-2|.|TRBV9|.
TGTGCCAGCAGCGTAGGGGGTAGGGACTATGGCTACACCTTC
CASSVGGRDYGYTF
>TRBJ2-3|.|TRBV29-1|few
TGCAGCGTTGTAGGTAGCTCTACAGATACGCAGTATTTT
CSVVGSSTDTQYF
>TRBJ2-5|TRBD1|TRBV6-2/TRBV6-3|few
TGTGCCAGCAGTTCGCGAACAGGGGGTCGGGAGACCCAGTACTTC
CASSSRTGGRETQYF
>TRBJ2-7|TRBD2|TRBV7-2|.
TGTGCCAGCAGCTCCACGCGGGGGGCCGGTATTGGCTACGAGCAGTACTTC
CASSSTRGAGIGYEQYF
>TRBJ1-4|.|TRBV5-1|.
TGCGCCAGCAGCTTGAGAGGGATAGGGGGAGAAAAACTGTTTTTT
CASSLRGIGGEKLFF
>TRBJ1-6|.|TRBV7-2|.
TGTGCCAGCAGCTTATTCGGGCCCAATTCACCCCTCCACTTT
CASSLFGPNSPLHF
>TRBJ2-2|.|TRBV6-2/TRBV6-3|few
TGTGCCAGCAGCCGCATGGGGGACACCGGGGAGCTGTTTTTT
CASSRMGDTGELFF
>TRBJ2-1|TRBD2|TRBV12-3/TRBV12-4|few
TGTGCCAGCACCTTTAGCGGGGACGGACCCAATGAGCAGTTCTTC
CASTFSGDGPNEQFF
>TRBJ1-4|.|TRBV19|few
TGTGCCAGTAGTATGGTACCGGGACTCGATTCTCCGTTTTTT
CASSMVPGLDSPFF
>TRBJ2-1|.|TRBV20-1|.
TGCAGTGCTTTAGAGGGTCGTAACAATGAGCAGTTCTTC
CSALEGRNNEQFF
>TRBJ1-3|.|TRBV12-3/TRBV12-4|few
TGTGCCAGCAGTTCTGTAGGAGTGAGGAACACCATATATTTT
CASSSVGVRNTIYF
>TRBJ1-5|.|TRBV3-1|few
TGTGCCAGCAGCGCCTCTCCGGGGAGCAATCAGCCCCAGCATTTT
CASSASPGSNQPQHF
>TRBJ1-1|.|TRBV20-1|.
TGCAGTGTTGATCCCCCGCCAGGGTGGAACACTGAAGCTTTCTTT
CSVDPPPGWNTEAFF
>TRBJ2-2|TRBD2|TRBV4-3|many
TGCGCCAGCAGCCAGGAAACCGGGACTAGCGGGGAGGACGGGGAGCTGTTTTTT
CASSQETGTSGEDGELFF
>TRBJ1-2|.|TRBV12-3/TRBV12-4|few
TGTGCCAGCAGTTTAAGGGGGTCGCACACCTTC
CASSLRGSHTF
>TRBJ1-3|.|TRBV20-1|.
TGCAGTGCTAGAAGGGCGGGCTCTGGAAACACCATATATTTT
CSARRAGSGNTIYF
>TRBJ1-2|.|TRBV5-1|few
TGCGCCAGCAGCGTTGGGGGACTCGACTATGGCTACACCTTC
CASSVGGLDYGYTF